Included here is one TCR beta chain sequence, with context. Its antigen is not identified. For Graves' hyperthyroidism to be stable, ophthalmopathy could not progress within 18 months. Uncontrolled infection, other autoimmune disease, pregnancy or lactation led to exclusion. This CDR3 spans 14 amino acids. Per germline, CDR1 SNHLY and CDR2 FYNNEI. With V trimmed by 7 bases and J by 1 base, 6 bases remained unmatched. The TCR beta CDR3 regions underwent amplification using RNA transcripts as the source. Carried out on the TCR CDR3, a first-round RT-PCR used the HTBI primer set. TCRdb passed the multiplex PCR reads through MiXCR, listing each CDR3 protein once. The table has roughly 300,000 distinct CDR3 sequences, about 21% seen once. The data originate from a study of T cells in Graves' hyperthyroidism and ophthalmopathy. General study findings and limits: Researchers found most expanded thyroid clonotypes above 0.001 in blood as well.

The chain carries TRBV2 and TRBJ1-1; 7 bases agree with TRBD1. The source of this sequence is a woman aged 45-59 years with Graves' hyperthyroidism. The material sequenced was blood. In nucleotides, the CDR3 is TGTGCCAGCAACTACAGGGGAGGGAACACTGAAGCTTTCTTT. Its translation is CASNYRGGNTEAFF.